A single sample is the source of the 11 T cell receptor beta chains below, sequenced in a study of early T cells in non-severe SARS-CoV-2 infection. TCRdb recomputed calls from the 5' RACE reads with MiXCR, one row per CDR3 protein. This sample has some 27,000 distinct CDR3 sequences, with roughly 4.8% found just once. What was sequenced was whole blood. The receptors derive from an adult who was a healthcare worker with PCR-confirmed SARS-CoV-2 infection or an uninfected control (not recorded which).

This chain connects TRBV4-2 to TRBJ2-3; D perhaps matches TRBD1 (7 bases). Germline V gene data show CDR1 as LGHNA and CDR2 as YNFKEQ. V lost 0 bases to trimming and J lost 3 bases, with 13 bases between them. This CDR3 contains 16 residues. Here the CDR3 DNA reads TGTGCCAGCAGCCAAGATCAGGGGGGCGGGACAGATACGCAGTATTTT. Protein product: CASSQDQGGGTDTQYF.

A few counts support this clonotype. CDR3 DNA: TGTGCCAGCAGGGAACGTCAGTATAGCAATCAGCCCCAGCATTTT. This sequence encodes CASRERQYSNQPQHF. This chain connects TRBV6-5 to TRBJ1-5; D unclear. Trimming removed 6 bases at V and 0 bases at J, with 12 bases between. Germline V lookup: CDR1 MNHEY, CDR2 SVGAGI. The length of the CDR3 is 15 residues.

This clonotype was detected many times. The chain recombines TRBV4-1 with TRBJ1-5, with 9 bases matching TRBD1. From germline, CDR1 is MGHRA and CDR2 YSYEKL. V shed 2 bases and J 0 bases; nucleotides not matched to a gene: 11. CDR3 size: 19 residues. The CDR3 DNA reads TGCGCCAGCAGCCAACTACCGGGACAGGGACTAAATAGCAATCAGCCCCAGCATTTT. Amino acid sequence: CASSQLPGQGLNSNQPQHF.

This clonotype was found many times. This chain links TRBV4-1 with TRBJ1-4; unclear D gene. This CDR3 contains 15 residues. Germline CDR1 reads MGHRA; CDR2 reads YSYEKL. Trimming removed 2 bases at V and 9 bases at J, with 16 bases between. The CDR3 reads CASSQTRTNNKKLFF. CDR3 sequence (DNA): TGCGCCAGCAGCCAAACGCGAACTAACAATAAAAAACTGTTTTTT.

Many counts were recorded for this clonotype. CDR3 sequence: CASSTTSYEQYF. CDR3 coding DNA: TGTGCCAGCAGTACGACTAGCTACGAGCAGTACTTC. The chain links TRBV28 to TRBJ2-7, with D possibly TRBD2 on 6 matching bases. The germline CDR1 and CDR2 sequences are MDHEN and SYDVKM. V lost 5 bases, J lost 3 bases, and 8 bases lay in between. This CDR3 spans 12 amino acids.

This chain connects TRBV11-1 to TRBJ2-3; 14 bases are shared with TRBD2. Trimming took 6 bases from V and 6 from J; bases not matched to a gene: 11. Germline V gene data show CDR1 as SGHAT and CDR2 as FQDESV (reference sequence). CDR3 size: 17 residues. In DNA form, the CDR3 reads TGTGCCAGCAGACCCCCGGGACTAGCGGGAGAAGGGGATACGCAGTATTTT. Residues: CASRPPGLAGEGDTQYF.

This clonotype was counted many times. The V gene is TRBV29-1, the J gene TRBJ1-2; TRBD1 aligns across 9 bases. The germline gives CDR1 SQVTM, CDR2 ANQGSEA. J gave up 8 bases and V 4 bases, and 8 bases lay outside the gene matches. The CDR3 is 13 residues long. The CDR3 spells CSVGTGTGIGYTF. The CDR3 nucleotides are TGCAGCGTTGGGACTGGGACAGGGATCGGCTACACCTTC.

This clonotype was detected a few times. The genes are TRBV10-3 and TRBJ2-3, with D perhaps matching TRBD2 (5 bases). Per germline, CDR1 ENHRY and CDR2 SYGVKD. The CDR3 runs 14 residues. Trimming took off 3 bases at V and 2 bases at J, with 9 bases between the two ends. In DNA, the CDR3 is TGTGCCATCAGTGACTCGGGGATCACAGATACGCAGTATTTT. Residues: CAISDSGITDTQYF.

This clonotype was observed at least ten times. The gene calls are TRBV28 and TRBJ1-1; D unresolved. The germline V gene encodes CDR1 MDHEN and CDR2 SYDVKM. The germline V and J ends were trimmed by 6 bases and 1 base, with 12 bases remaining between them. CDR3 size: 14 residues. In nucleotides, the CDR3 is TGTGCCAGCAGCCCACGGTCGGAGAACACTGAAGCTTTCTTT. Its translation is CASSPRSENTEAFF.

This clonotype has just a few counts. J is TRBJ1-5 and V is TRBV20-1, with TRBD1 as a possible D gene (5 bases). Germline CDR1 and CDR2: DFQATT and SNEGSKA (reference sequence). The CDR3 loop spans 13 amino acids. V lost 2 bases and J 7 bases, leaving 12 bases between the germline ends. The CDR3 loop reads CSARQGLGQPQHF. The DNA for the CDR3 is TGCAGTGCTAGACAGGGTCTAGGGCAGCCCCAGCATTTT.

Ten or more counts support this clonotype. V and J are TRBV10-3 and TRBJ1-2; 10 positions match TRBD1. The CDR3 consists of 14 residues. Germline loops: CDR1 ENHRY, CDR2 SYGVKD. Germline trimming cut 9 bases from V and 8 bases from J; bases unmatched to any gene: 12. The DNA of the CDR3 is TGTGCCATTGCGGGACAGGGGAGTCTCGGCGGCTACACCTTC. Protein product: CAIAGQGSLGGYTF.